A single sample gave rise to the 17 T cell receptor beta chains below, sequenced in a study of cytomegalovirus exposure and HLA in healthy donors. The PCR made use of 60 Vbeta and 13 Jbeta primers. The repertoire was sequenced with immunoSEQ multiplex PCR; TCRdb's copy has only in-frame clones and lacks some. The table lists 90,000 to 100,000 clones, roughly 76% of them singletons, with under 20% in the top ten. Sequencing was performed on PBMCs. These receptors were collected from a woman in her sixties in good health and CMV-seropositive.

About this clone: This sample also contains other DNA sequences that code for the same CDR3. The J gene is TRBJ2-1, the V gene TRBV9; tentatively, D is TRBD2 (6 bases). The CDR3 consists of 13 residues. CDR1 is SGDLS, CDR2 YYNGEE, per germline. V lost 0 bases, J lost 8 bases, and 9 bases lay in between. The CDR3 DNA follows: TGTGCCAGCAGCGTAGGACTAGGCGATGAGCAGTTCTTC. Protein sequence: CASSVGLGDEQFF.

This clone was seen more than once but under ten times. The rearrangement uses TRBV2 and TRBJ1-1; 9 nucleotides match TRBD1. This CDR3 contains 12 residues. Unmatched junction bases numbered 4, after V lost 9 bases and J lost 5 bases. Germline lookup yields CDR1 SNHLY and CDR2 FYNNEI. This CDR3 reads CARGGQGTEAFF. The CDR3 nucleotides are TGTGCCAGGGGGGGACAGGGTACTGAAGCTTTCTTT.

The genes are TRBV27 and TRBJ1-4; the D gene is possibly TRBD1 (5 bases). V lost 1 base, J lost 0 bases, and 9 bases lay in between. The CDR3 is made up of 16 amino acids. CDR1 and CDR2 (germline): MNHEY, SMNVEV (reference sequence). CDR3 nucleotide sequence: TGTGCCAGCAGTTTATTTGGACAAACAACTAATGAAAAACTGTTTTTT. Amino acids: CASSLFGQTTNEKLFF.

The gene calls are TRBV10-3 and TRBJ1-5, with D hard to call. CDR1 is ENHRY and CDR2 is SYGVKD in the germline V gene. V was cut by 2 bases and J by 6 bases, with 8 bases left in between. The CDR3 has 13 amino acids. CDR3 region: CAISEASSQPQHF. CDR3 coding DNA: TGTGCCATCAGTGAGGCTTCGAGTCAGCCCCAGCATTTT.

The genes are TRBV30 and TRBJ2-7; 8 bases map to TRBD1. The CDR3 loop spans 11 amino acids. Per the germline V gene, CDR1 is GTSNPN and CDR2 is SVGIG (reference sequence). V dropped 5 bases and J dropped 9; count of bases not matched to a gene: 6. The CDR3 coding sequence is TGTGCCTGGGGGGACAGGTATAGGCAGTACTTC. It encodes CAWGDRYRQYF.

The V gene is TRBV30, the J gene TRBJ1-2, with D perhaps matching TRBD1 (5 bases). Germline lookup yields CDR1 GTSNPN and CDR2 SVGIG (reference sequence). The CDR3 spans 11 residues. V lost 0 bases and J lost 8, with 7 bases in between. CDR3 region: CAWSVQAGYTF. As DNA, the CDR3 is TGTGCCTGGAGTGTACAGGCGGGCTACACCTTC.

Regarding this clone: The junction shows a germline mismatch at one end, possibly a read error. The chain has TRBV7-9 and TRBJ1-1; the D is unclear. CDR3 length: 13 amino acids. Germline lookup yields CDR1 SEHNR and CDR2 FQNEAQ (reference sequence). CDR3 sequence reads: CSSSQIMNTEAFF. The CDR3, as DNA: TGTTCCAGCAGCCAGATTATGAACACTGAAGCTTTCTTT.

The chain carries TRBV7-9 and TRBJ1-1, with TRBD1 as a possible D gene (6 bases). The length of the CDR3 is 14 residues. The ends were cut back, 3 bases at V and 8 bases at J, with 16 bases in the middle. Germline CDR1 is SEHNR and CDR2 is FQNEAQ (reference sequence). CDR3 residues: CASSLDSFRGEAFF. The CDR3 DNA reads TGTGCCAGCAGCTTGGACAGTTTTAGGGGGGAAGCTTTCTTT.

The CDR3 nucleotides read TGTGCCACCAGCACCGTCCCGTCTAGCGGGAGTAGGCATGAGCAGTTCTTC. This encodes CATSTVPSSGSRHEQFF. The chain has TRBV15 and TRBJ2-1; 10 bases match TRBD2. CDR3 length: 17 residues. J lost 8 bases, V lost 4 bases, and 14 bases had no gene match. In germline, CDR1 is LNHNV, CDR2 YYDKDF (reference sequence). The variable domain in full, with the rest retrieved from reference TRBV15 and TRBJ2-1, is DAMVIQNPRYQVTQFGKPVTLSCSQTLNHNVMYWYQQKSSQAPKLLFHYYDKDFNNEADTPDNFQSRRPNTSFCFLDIRSPGLGDTAMYLCATSTVPSSGSRHEQFFGPGTRLTVL.

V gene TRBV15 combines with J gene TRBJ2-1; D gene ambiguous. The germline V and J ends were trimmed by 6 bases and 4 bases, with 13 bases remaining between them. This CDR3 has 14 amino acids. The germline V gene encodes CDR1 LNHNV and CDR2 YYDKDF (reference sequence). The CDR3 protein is CATRLRTAYNEQFF. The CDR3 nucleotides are TGTGCCACCAGGCTGCGTACAGCTTACAATGAGCAGTTCTTC.

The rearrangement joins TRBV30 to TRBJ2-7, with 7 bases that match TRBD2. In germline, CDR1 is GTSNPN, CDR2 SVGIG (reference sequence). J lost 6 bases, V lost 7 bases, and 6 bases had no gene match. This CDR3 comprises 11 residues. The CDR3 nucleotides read TGTGCCTACGGGGGAGGGCCCGAGCAGTACTTC. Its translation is CAYGGGPEQYF.

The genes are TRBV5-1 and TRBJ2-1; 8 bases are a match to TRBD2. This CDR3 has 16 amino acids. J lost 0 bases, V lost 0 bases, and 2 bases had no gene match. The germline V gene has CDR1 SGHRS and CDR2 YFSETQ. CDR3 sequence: CASSLEGTSSYNEQFF. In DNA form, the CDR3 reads TGCGCCAGCAGCTTGGAGGGGACTAGCTCCTACAATGAGCAGTTCTTC.

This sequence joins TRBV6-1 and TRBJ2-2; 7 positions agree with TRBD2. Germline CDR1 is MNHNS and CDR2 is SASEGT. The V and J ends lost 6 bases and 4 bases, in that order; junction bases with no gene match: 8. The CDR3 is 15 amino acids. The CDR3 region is CASRLGLGGTGELFF. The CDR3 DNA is TGTGCCAGCAGGCTCGGACTAGGCGGCACCGGGGAGCTGTTTTTT.

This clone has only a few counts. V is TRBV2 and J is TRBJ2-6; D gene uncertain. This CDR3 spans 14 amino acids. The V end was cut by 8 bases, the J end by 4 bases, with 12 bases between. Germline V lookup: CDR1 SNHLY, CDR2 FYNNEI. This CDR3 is CASGRDSGANVLTF. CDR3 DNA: TGTGCCAGCGGAAGAGACTCCGGGGCCAACGTCCTGACTTTC.

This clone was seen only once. The CDR3 spells CAWVLAGGETQYF. The DNA of the CDR3 is TGTGCCTGGGTTTTGGCGGGAGGAGAGACCCAGTACTTC. V gene TRBV30 combines with J gene TRBJ2-5; 8 positions match TRBD2. The V and J ends lost 5 bases and 4 bases, in that order; junction bases with no gene match: 6. This CDR3 region has 13 residues. CDR1 and CDR2 (germline): GTSNPN, SVGIG (reference sequence).

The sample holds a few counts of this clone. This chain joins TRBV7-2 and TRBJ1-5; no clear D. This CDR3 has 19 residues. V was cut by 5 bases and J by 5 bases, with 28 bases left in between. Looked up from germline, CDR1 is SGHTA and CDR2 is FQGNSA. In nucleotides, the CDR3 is TGTGCCAGCAGCCTAAGCACGGGGAAGAGGAGTTGGGTCGATCAGCCCCAGCATTTT. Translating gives CASSLSTGKRSWVDQPQHF. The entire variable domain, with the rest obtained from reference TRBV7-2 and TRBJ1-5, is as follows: GAGVSQSPSNKVTEKGKDVELRCDPISGHTALYWYRQSLGQGLEFLIYFQGNSAPDKSGLPSDRFSAERTGGSVSTLTIQRTQQEDSAVYLCASSLSTGKRSWVDQPQHFGDGTRLSIL.

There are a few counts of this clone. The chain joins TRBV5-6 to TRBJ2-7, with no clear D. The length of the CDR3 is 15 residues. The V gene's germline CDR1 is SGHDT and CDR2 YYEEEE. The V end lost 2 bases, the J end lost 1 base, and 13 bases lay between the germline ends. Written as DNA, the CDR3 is TGTGCCAGCAGCTTCGTCGCTACTCGATCCTACGAGCAGTACTTC. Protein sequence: CASSFVATRSYEQYF.